This TCR beta chain came from a study of blood T cells in healthy people across ages (dated by TCRdb to 2015 to 2017). Context from the whole study: Template switching captured roughly one uniquely barcoded TCR beta cDNA molecule per two T cells in model experiments. Two additional independent replicas of 1 million unique cDNA reads from the same blood draw were analyzed for two donors (one aged 18 to 29 and one aged 80 or older). Age-related changes in TCR beta repertoire diversity were measured in the study by deep sequencing normalized with unique cDNA molecular identifiers. The donors were split into four age groups: young (average approximately 16 years), middle-aged (39), aged (roughly 68) and long-lived (over 75). To avoid experimental bias, donors of different ages were spread randomly across the sequencing lanes.

The donors were 40 or so Caucasian individuals from Russia, aged roughly 6 to 100 years, who were systemically healthy. About 9.6 milliliters of peripheral blood were collected from each donor into EDTA-treated Vacutainer tubes. Ficoll-Paque density-gradient centrifugation was used to isolate PBMCs, with at least 6.5 million per sample. Total RNA, at least 6 micrograms per sample, was extracted from PBMCs with Trizol reagent. The percentages of naive CD45RAhigh/CD27high T cells were determined by flow cytometry on a PBMC aliquot from every donor. The V end loses 7 bases and the J end loses 0 bases, and a stretch of 10 bases separates them. The CDR3 runs 14 amino acids, cysteine and phenylalanine included. Just CDR3 DNA is preserved here, 42 bases in frame from base 1. Based on the germline V gene (reference sequence), the CDR1 and CDR2 sequences are LGHDT and YNNKEL. Broader findings and caveats from the paper: There was a strong correlation between observed TCR beta diversity and the percentage of naive T cells measured by flow cytometry. Compared with the aged group, the long-lived group had more naive CD4+ T cells, fewer expanded clones and increased TCR diversity, a pattern suggesting age selection. Observed TCR beta diversity per million T cells fell roughly linearly with age, and a significant reduction was already apparent by age roughly 40. Estimates of total diversity based on one million sequenced T cells were considered lower bounds and underestimates. Because the CMV infection status of the donors was unknown, age-related changes in expanded clonotypes may potentially have been confounded. Conclusive comparison of naive and antigen-experienced compartments was prevented by the profiling of bulk unsorted PBMCs.

A note on this clonotype: What antigen it recognizes has not been identified. This may stem from a read error, because a much larger clone lies one nucleotide away.

Library preparation was by 5' RACE. A second PCR of roughly 7 to 12 cycles was performed with a sample-barcoded 5' primer and a J-beta primer mix. Each TCR beta cDNA molecule received a unique molecular identifier from a template-switch 5' adaptor carrying 12 random nucleotides. Each sample yielded at least 3 million CDR3-containing paired-end reads. The Mint cDNA synthesis kit, primed by a TRBC-specific oligonucleotide, was used to synthesize first-strand cDNA from all RNA. After uracil-DNA glycosylase treatment, a first 18-cycle PCR used universal primers M1SS and BC2_uni_R on all cDNA. In the paper's pipeline: Normalization of each sample was performed by random selection of 1 million high-quality reads, each carrying a distinct molecular identifier. Instead of being binned into consensus sequences, reads that shared molecular identifiers were thrown out. MiTCR, run with a Q25 quality threshold and the strictest error-elimination algorithm, handled CDR3 identification, clonotype clustering and error correction. A nonparametric unseen species model with Euler transformation was used to estimate a lower bound on total TCR beta diversity. In TCRdb, the public reads were trimmed at Q25 with fastp and aligned with MiXCR, with productive beta chains retained. Rows merge per CDR3 protein into single entries with the most common DNA and genes. TCRdb, not the original authors, processed these V and J calls. The sample table lists 1.5 million to 2 million distinct CDR3 sequences, approximately 40% of them with a count of one. The top ten clones comprise 23% of the sample.

The source of this sequence is a human donor in good health. The sequencing sample was made of blood. The chain is made from TRBV3-1 and TRBJ2-4, with the D call tentatively TRBD1 or TRBD2, each fitting 5 bases. The nucleotide sequence is TGTGCCAGCACACCGGGACCAGCCAAAAACATTCAGTACTTC. This gives the protein CASTPGPAKNIQYF. Supplemented by the reference TRBV3-1 and TRBJ2-4 proteins around the CDR3, the complete variable domain is DTAVSQTPKYLVTQMGNDKSIKCEQNLGHDTMYWYKQDSKKFLKIMFSYNNKELIINETVPNRFSPKSPDKAHLNLHINSLELGDSAVYFCASTPGPAKNIQYFGAGTRLSVL.